This entry describes one T cell receptor beta chain. The antigen remains unidentified. These data originate in a study of CD8 T cells in ankylosing spondylitis. The V end lost 8 bases, the J end lost 4 bases, and 17 bases lay between the germline ends. Germline lookup yields CDR1 SNHLY and CDR2 FYNNEI. This CDR3 is 15 amino acids long. TCRdb re-called the 5' RACE reads with MiXCR, one entry per CDR3 protein. The sample carries around 120,000 distinct CDR3 sequences, 24% recorded once. Study outcomes and limitations: As reported, disease-linked clones showed significant enrichment in matched ankylosing spondylitis synovial fluid. Characteristic of ankylosing spondylitis blood, it appeared, was a TCR beta motif comprising eight highly homologous variants.

The source material was synovial fluid, either unsorted or a sorted T cell fraction (not recorded which). V and J are TRBV2 and TRBJ2-2; D may be TRBD2 (7 bases). The source of this sequence is a male donor with ankylosing spondylitis. CDR3 bases: TGTGCCAGCGGGGGGGCTCAACGGGGCACCGGGGAGCTGTTTTTT. It encodes CASGGAQRGTGELFF.